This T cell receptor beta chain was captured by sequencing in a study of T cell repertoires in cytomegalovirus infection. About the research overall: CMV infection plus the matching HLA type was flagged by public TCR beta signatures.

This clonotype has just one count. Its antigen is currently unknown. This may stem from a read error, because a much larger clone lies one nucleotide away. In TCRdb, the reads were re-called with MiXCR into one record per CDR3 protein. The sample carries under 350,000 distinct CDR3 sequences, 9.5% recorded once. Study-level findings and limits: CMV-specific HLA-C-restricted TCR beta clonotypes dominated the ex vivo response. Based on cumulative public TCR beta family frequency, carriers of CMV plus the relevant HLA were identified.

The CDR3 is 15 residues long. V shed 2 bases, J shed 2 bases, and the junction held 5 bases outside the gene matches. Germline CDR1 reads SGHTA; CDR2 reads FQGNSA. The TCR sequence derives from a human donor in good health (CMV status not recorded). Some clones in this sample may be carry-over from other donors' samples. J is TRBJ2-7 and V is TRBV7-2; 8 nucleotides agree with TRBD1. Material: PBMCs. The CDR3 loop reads CASSLRTGWAYEQYF. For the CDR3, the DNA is TGTGCCAGCAGCTTAAGGACAGGGTGGGCCTACGAGCAGTACTTC.